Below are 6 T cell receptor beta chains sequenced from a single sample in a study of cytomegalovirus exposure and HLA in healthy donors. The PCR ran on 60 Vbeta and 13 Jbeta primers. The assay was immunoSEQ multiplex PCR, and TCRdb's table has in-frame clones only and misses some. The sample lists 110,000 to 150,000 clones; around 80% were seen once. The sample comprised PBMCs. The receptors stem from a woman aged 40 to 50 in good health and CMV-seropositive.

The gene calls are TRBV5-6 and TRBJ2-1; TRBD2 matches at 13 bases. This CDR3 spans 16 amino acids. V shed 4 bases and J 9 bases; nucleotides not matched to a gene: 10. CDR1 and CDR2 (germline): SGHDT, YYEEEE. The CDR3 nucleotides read TGTGCCAGCAGCCGTTTTGGGACTAGCGGGAAGGGTGAGCAGTTCTTC. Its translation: CASSRFGTSGKGEQFF.

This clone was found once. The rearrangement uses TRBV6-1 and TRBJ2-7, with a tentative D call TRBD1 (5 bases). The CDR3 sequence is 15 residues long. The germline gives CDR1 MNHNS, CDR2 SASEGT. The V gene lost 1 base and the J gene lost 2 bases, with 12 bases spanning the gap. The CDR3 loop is CASSEGTNGPYEQYF. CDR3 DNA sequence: TGTGCCAGCAGTGAAGGGACAAACGGACCCTACGAGCAGTACTTC.

The CDR3 spells CASSFQDRKNEKLFF. CDR3 nucleotide sequence: TGTGCCAGCAGTTTCCAAGACAGGAAGAATGAAAAACTGTTTTTT. This chain joins TRBV27 and TRBJ1-4, with a possible D match to TRBD1 (6 bases). The CDR3 loop spans 15 amino acids. Germline V CDR1 and CDR2: MNHEY, SMNVEV (reference sequence). The V and J ends lost 3 bases and 5 bases respectively, with 13 bases between them.

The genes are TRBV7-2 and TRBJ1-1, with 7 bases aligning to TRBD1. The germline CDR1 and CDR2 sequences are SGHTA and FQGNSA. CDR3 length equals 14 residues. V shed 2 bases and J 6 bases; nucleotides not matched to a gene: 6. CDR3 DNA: TGTGCCAGCAGCTTATTTGAGGGGGCCCCTGAAGCTTTCTTT. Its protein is CASSLFEGAPEAFF.

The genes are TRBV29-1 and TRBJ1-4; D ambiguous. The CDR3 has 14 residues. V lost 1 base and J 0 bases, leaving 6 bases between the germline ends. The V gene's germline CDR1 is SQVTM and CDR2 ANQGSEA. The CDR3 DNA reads TGCAGCGTTGAAGGTGCGGCAACTAATGAAAAACTGTTTTTT. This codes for CSVEGAATNEKLFF.

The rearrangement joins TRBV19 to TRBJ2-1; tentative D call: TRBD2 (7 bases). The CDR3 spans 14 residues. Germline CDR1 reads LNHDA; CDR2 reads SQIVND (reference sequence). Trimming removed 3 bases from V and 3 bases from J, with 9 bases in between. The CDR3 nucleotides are TGTGCCAGTAGTATGAGGGGGGGCTACAATGAGCAGTTCTTC. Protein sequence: CASSMRGGYNEQFF.